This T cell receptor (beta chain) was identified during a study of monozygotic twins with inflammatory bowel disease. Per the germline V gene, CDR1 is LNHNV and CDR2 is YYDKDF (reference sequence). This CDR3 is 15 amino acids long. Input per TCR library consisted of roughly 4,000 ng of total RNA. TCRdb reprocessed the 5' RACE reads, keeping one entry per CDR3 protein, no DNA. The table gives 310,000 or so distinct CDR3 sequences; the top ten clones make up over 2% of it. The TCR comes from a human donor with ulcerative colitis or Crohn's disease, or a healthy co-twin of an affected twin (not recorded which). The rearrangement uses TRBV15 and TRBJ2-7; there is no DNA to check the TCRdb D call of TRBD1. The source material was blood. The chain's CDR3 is CATSRDWDGAYEQYF.